A single sample is the source of the 30 T cell receptor beta chains below, sequenced in a study of blood T cell repertoires in COVID-19. This table comes from immunoSEQ multiplex PCR, and its TCRdb copy is limited to in-frame clones, with some not included. The data contain fewer than 85,000 clones, roughly 90% of them singletons. Sequencing used peripheral blood. These receptors came from a human donor in a cohort sampled during active COVID-19.

This rearrangement joins TRBV6-5 to TRBJ2-7, with 11 bases that match TRBD1. The germline V gene encodes CDR1 MNHEY and CDR2 SVGAGI. The CDR3 has 15 residues. The ends lost 4 bases at V and 4 bases at J; junction bases unmatched: 6. As DNA, the CDR3 is TGTGCCAGCAGTTCCGGACAGGGGGCGGTGTACGAGCAGTACTTC. It specifies CASSSGQGAVYEQYF.

V and J are TRBV27 and TRBJ1-4; D is ambiguous. Deletions cut 3 bases from V and 6 bases from J, with 11 bases between. Germline values: CDR1 MNHEY, CDR2 SMNVEV (reference sequence). The CDR3 length is 14 residues. The CDR3 is CASSFRGHYEKLFF. CDR3 DNA sequence: TGTGCCAGCAGTTTTCGTGGGCATTATGAAAAACTGTTTTTT.

This clone turned up a few times. V and J are TRBV11-3 and TRBJ1-2; D is unclear. Germline CDR1 reads SGHNT; CDR2 reads YENEEA. The CDR3 length is 13 residues. Trimming took 3 bases from V and 6 from J, leaving 11 bases between them. CDR3 sequence: CASSLIHGDGYTF. DNA for the CDR3: TGTGCCAGCAGCTTGATACACGGGGATGGCTACACCTTC.

This chain links TRBV19 with TRBJ1-2; unclear D gene. CDR1 and CDR2 (germline): LNHDA, SQIVND (reference sequence). The CDR3 is made up of 14 amino acids. V dropped 6 bases and J dropped 6 bases, with 17 bases sitting between them. The CDR3 DNA reads TGTGCCAGTAGCATGCGGGTCCCTACGGATGGCTACACCTTC. Translating it yields CASSMRVPTDGYTF.

The chain uses TRBV30 and TRBJ2-3, with TRBD2 matching over 7 bases. This CDR3 is 14 amino acids long. Germline assignment: CDR1 GTSNPN and CDR2 SVGIG (reference sequence). The V and J ends lost 6 bases and 3 bases, in that order; junction bases with no gene match: 9. Here the CDR3 reads CACEPSGATDTQYF. The CDR3 DNA follows: TGTGCCTGTGAGCCAAGCGGGGCTACAGATACGCAGTATTTT.

The chain links TRBV9 to TRBJ2-5, with 8 bases fitting TRBD2. Germline CDR1 and CDR2: SGDLS and YYNGEE. V trimming: 6 bases; J trimming: 5 bases; junction bases outside the gene matches: 3. This CDR3 contains 12 residues. The DNA for the CDR3 is TGTGCCAGCAATAAGCGGGAGGAGACCCAGTACTTC. Protein sequence: CASNKREETQYF.

The genes are TRBV15 and TRBJ2-3, with 10 nucleotides matching TRBD1. The CDR3 covers 15 residues. The V and J ends lost 1 base and 4 bases, in that order; junction bases with no gene match: 2. Per the germline V gene, CDR1 is LNHNV and CDR2 is YYDKDF (reference sequence). CDR3 DNA sequence: TGTGCCACCAGCAGAGCCGGGACAGGGGCAGATACGCAGTATTTT. Its translation is CATSRAGTGADTQYF.

The chain combines TRBV10-3 with TRBJ2-7; 8 bases match TRBD2. V shed 6 bases and J 2 bases; nucleotides not matched to a gene: 9. The CDR3 sequence is 15 residues long. Germline V gene data show CDR1 as ENHRY and CDR2 as SYGVKD. The CDR3 reads CAISDLNSGAYEQYF. The CDR3 DNA reads TGTGCCATCAGCGATCTAAATAGCGGGGCCTACGAGCAGTACTTC.

The chain links TRBV9 to TRBJ2-7, with 8 positions matching TRBD1. The CDR3 has 14 residues. Germline loops: CDR1 SGDLS, CDR2 YYNGEE. V lost 5 bases, J lost 6 bases, and 10 bases stayed unmatched. CDR3 nucleotide sequence: TGTGCCAGCAGTTCCGGGACAGGATTCCGCGAGCAGTACTTC. Encoded protein: CASSSGTGFREQYF.

The CDR3 spells CASSSTGGSKNIQYF. CDR3 DNA sequence: TGTGCCAGCAGCTCGACAGGGGGCTCCAAAAACATTCAGTACTTC. The chain has TRBV7-9 and TRBJ2-4; 10 bases agree with TRBD1. With V trimmed by 4 bases and J by 2 bases, 2 bases remained unmatched. Germline CDR1 and CDR2: SEHNR and FQNEAQ (reference sequence). CDR3 length: 15 residues.

The chain links TRBV19 to TRBJ2-5; TRBD1 is a possible D gene (6 bases). The V gene lost 6 bases and the J gene lost 2 bases, with 10 bases spanning the gap. The CDR3 covers 13 residues. Germline CDR1 is LNHDA and CDR2 is SQIVND (reference sequence). CDR3 bases: TGTGCCAGTAGGACTGGACAGCAAGAGACCCAGTACTTC. Translated, it gives CASRTGQQETQYF.

CDR3 bases: TGTGCCAGCACCATAGGGGGGGGTTCCGCGAACACCGGGGAGCTGTTTTTT. It translates to CASTIGGGSANTGELFF. The rearrangement joins TRBV28 to TRBJ2-2, with D possibly TRBD2 on 7 matching bases. This CDR3 is built from 17 residues. The germline CDR1 and CDR2 sequences are MDHEN and SYDVKM. Trimming took 7 bases from V and 0 from J, leaving 18 bases between them.

The table lists this clone with a few counts. This sample includes further DNA sequences coding for the same CDR3. V gene TRBV5-1 combines with J gene TRBJ2-7; D perhaps matches TRBD1 (5 bases). The germline gives CDR1 SGHRS, CDR2 YFSETQ. The V end lost 4 bases, the J end lost 1 base, and 6 bases lay between the germline ends. The CDR3 extends over 12 amino acids. The CDR3 nucleotides read TGCGCCAGCAGCCAGGGTTCCTACGAGCAGTACTTC. Encoded protein: CASSQGSYEQYF.

J is TRBJ1-5 and V is TRBV6-1; 10 nucleotides line up with TRBD1. Per the germline V gene, CDR1 is MNHNS and CDR2 is SASEGT. The junction had 9 bases not matched to a gene; V was cut back by 4 bases and J by 6 bases. This CDR3 region has 16 residues. CDR3 coding DNA: TGTGCCAGCAGTGGGTCGACAGGGGGCGCGAGTCAGCCCCAGCATTTT. It codes for CASSGSTGGASQPQHF.

The chain couples TRBV5-4 to TRBJ2-2; D perhaps matches TRBD1 (6 bases). The CDR3 is 16 residues long. Germline V gene data show CDR1 as SGHNT and CDR2 as YYREEE (reference sequence). Trimming took off 4 bases at V and 1 base at J, with 14 bases between the two ends. The CDR3 protein is CASSQDGQLNTGELFF. Here the CDR3 DNA reads TGTGCCAGCAGCCAAGACGGACAGCTGAACACCGGGGAGCTGTTTTTT.

With respect to this clone: Sequence at one end of the junction differs from germline and may be a read error. The chain couples TRBV7-7 to TRBJ2-7; 8 bases match TRBD2. The germline V gene has CDR1 SSHAT and CDR2 FNYEAQ (reference sequence). This CDR3 has 15 amino acids. CDR3 in amino acids: CASSAGLAPSYEQYF. The CDR3 DNA sequence: TGTGCTAGCAGCGCAGGACTAGCCCCCTCCTACGAGCAGTACTTC.

The V and J genes are TRBV7-9 and TRBJ1-1; TRBD1 matches at 11 bases. V was clipped by 6 bases and J by 10 bases; unmatched bases: 4. Germline CDR1 and CDR2: SEHNR and FQNEAQ (reference sequence). The CDR3 has 12 residues. CDR3 protein: CASRRDRGRAFF. The CDR3 DNA reads as TGTGCCAGCAGGCGGGACAGGGGGAGAGCTTTCTTT.

The rearrangement links TRBV2 to TRBJ2-1, with 9 nucleotides matching TRBD1. V trimming: 6 bases; J trimming: 9 bases; junction bases outside the gene matches: 12. There are 15 residues in the CDR3. Per the germline V gene, CDR1 is SNHLY and CDR2 is FYNNEI. The CDR3 region is CASSLLPGQGGEQFF. Written as DNA, the CDR3 is TGTGCCAGCAGCCTCCTCCCGGGACAGGGAGGTGAGCAGTTCTTC.

V is TRBV4-2 and J is TRBJ2-7; TRBD2 is a possible D gene (6 bases). The V and J ends lost 5 bases and 3 bases respectively, with 14 bases between them. Germline V CDR1 and CDR2: LGHNA, YNFKEQ. The CDR3 contains 14 residues. The CDR3 reads CASSKMGGNYEQYF. The CDR3 nucleotides read TGTGCCAGCAGCAAGATGGGGGGAAACTACGAGCAGTACTTC.

This chain connects TRBV6-5 to TRBJ1-1; 7 bases are a match to TRBD1. The V and J ends lost 0 bases and 3 bases, in that order; junction bases with no gene match: 7. Germline values: CDR1 MNHEY, CDR2 SVGAGI. CDR3 length: 16 amino acids. This chain's CDR3 is CASSYSPGQVYTEAFF. The DNA of the CDR3 is TGTGCCAGCAGTTACTCGCCAGGACAGGTGTACACTGAAGCTTTCTTT.

The chain is built from TRBV21-1 and TRBJ1-2; the table's D call, TRBD1, was not checked against the DNA. TRBV21-1 is shown as a pseudogene. The CDR3 spans 18 residues. CDR3 DNA sequence: TGTGCCAGCAGCAAAGGTGGGGCGGACGGGCAACCTAACTATGGCTACACCTTC. It specifies CASSKGGADGQPNYGYTF.

This clone was recorded once. The chain joins TRBV12-3 or TRBV12-4 to TRBJ2-1; TRBD2 is a possible D gene (6 bases). The CDR3 runs to 11 residues. The V gene lost 5 bases and the J gene lost 9 bases, with 8 bases spanning the gap. CDR3 sequence: CASSPGGEQFF. Here the CDR3 DNA reads TGTGCCAGCAGTCCCGGGGGTGAGCAGTTCTTC.

The gene calls are TRBV5-1 and TRBJ2-3; the match to TRBD2 covers 7 bases. CDR3 length: 15 amino acids. V lost 4 bases to trimming and J lost 0 bases; unmatched junction nucleotides: 5. Germline loops: CDR1 SGHRS, CDR2 YFSETQ. The CDR3 protein is CASSILSGSTDTQYF. The DNA of the CDR3 is TGCGCCAGCAGCATCCTTAGCGGGAGCACAGATACGCAGTATTTT.

V usage is TRBV27 and J usage is TRBJ1-5; D may be TRBD1 (6 bases). The CDR3 is 15 residues long. V gave up 5 bases and J gave up 6 bases, with 17 bases separating them. Germline values: CDR1 MNHEY, CDR2 SMNVEV (reference sequence). Here the CDR3 DNA reads TGTGCCAGCAGTCCCCGCGGGGGGCCGGGTCAGCCCCAGCATTTT. Translation: CASSPRGGPGQPQHF.

This clone occurred once. The chain employs TRBV10-2 and TRBJ2-3; D remains unclear. V was pared by 5 bases and J by 2 bases, with 11 bases between. The germline CDR1 and CDR2 sequences are WSHSY and SAAADI. The CDR3 has 14 residues. CDR3 loop: CASSSSTLTDTQYF. The CDR3 DNA sequence: TGCGCCAGCAGTAGTAGCACCCTCACAGATACGCAGTATTTT.

The rearrangement links TRBV5-3 to TRBJ1-2, with 7 bases aligning to TRBD1. TRBV5-3 is given ORF status, its function remaining uncertain. The CDR3 is 15 amino acids. V lost 0 bases, J lost 0 bases, and 2 bases stayed unmatched. CDR3 sequence: CARSLVTGTNYGYTF. The CDR3 DNA reads TGTGCCAGAAGCTTGGTGACAGGGACTAACTATGGCTACACCTTC.

CDR3 DNA sequence: TGTGCCAGCAGTTTTCAGACTGAAGCTTTCTTT. Translated, it gives CASSFQTEAFF. The rearrangement uses TRBV6-5 and TRBJ1-1; D call uncertain. Trimming took 4 bases from V and 5 from J, leaving 5 bases between them. Looked up from germline, CDR1 is MNHEY and CDR2 is SVGAGI. The CDR3 runs 11 residues.

This clone was picked up one time. The chain couples TRBV3-1 (or the pseudogene TRBV3-2) to TRBJ2-2; D gene uncertain. CDR1 LGHDT and CDR2 YNNKEL come from the germline V gene (reference sequence). V gave up 4 bases and J gave up 5 bases, with 11 bases separating them. The CDR3 consists of 14 residues. The CDR3: CASSPDTFTGELFF. The DNA of the CDR3 is TGTGCCAGCAGCCCCGACACGTTTACCGGGGAGCTGTTTTTT.

A remark on this clone: The junction does not match germline at one end; this may be a read error. This chain uses TRBV29-1 with TRBJ1-1; TRBD1 agrees at 8 bases. In germline, CDR1 is SQVTM, CDR2 ANQGSEA. CDR3 length: 14 amino acids. The CDR3 protein is CGVAQGAVSTEAFF. CDR3 nucleotide sequence: TGCGGCGTAGCCCAGGGGGCAGTTAGCACTGAAGCTTTCTTT.

This chain connects TRBV28 to TRBJ2-7; 10 positions agree with TRBD2. CDR1 and CDR2 (germline): MDHEN, SYDVKM. The V and J ends lost 4 bases and 5 bases, in that order; junction bases with no gene match: 5. The CDR3 has 14 amino acids. This CDR3 reads CASSSSGRLHEQYF. CDR3 DNA sequence: TGTGCCAGCAGTTCTAGCGGGAGACTCCACGAGCAGTACTTC. Full variable domain (missing parts from reference TRBV28 and TRBJ2-7): DVKVTQSSRYLVKRTGEKVFLECVQDMDHENMFWYRQDPGLGLRLIYFSYDVKMKEKGDIPEGYSVSREKKERFSLILESASTNQTSMYLCASSSSGRLHEQYFGPGTRLTVT.